These T cell receptor beta chains were read from a single sample in a study of CD8 T cells in ankylosing spondylitis. TCRdb itself ran the 5' RACE reads through MiXCR, one entry per CDR3 protein. The sample records around 210,000 distinct CDR3 sequences, 8.2% being singletons. Sequencing input: blood, either unsorted or a sorted T cell fraction (not recorded which). The receptors shown here come from a female donor with ankylosing spondylitis or in good health (not recorded which). Each CDR3 is given with its conserved first and last residue. The D gene is left open where the match is weak. Clone size, where shown, is once, few, many, or a class for clones that have expanded.

NA,TRBJ1-5,TRBV10-1,many,TGCGCCAGCCTAGGGGAGGCAGGAATTACGAGACAGCCCCAGCATTTT,CASLGEAGITRQPQHF
NA,TRBJ2-5,TRBV25-1,many,TGTGCCAGCAGCGGGTACCCGGTCAAGCAAGAGACCCAGTACTTC,CASSGYPVKQETQYF
NA,TRBJ1-4,TRBV20-1,many,TGCAGTGCTAGATCTCTCCTCCGGTTCGGGAATGAAAAACTGTTTTTT,CSARSLLRFGNEKLFF
NA,TRBJ2-1,TRBV12-3/TRBV12-4,many,TGTGCCAGCTCCTCGGAAAAAGACTACAATGAGCAGTTCTTC,CASSSEKDYNEQFF
NA,TRBJ2-3,TRBV30,many,TGTGCCTGGAGACTAGGACTAAGCACAGATACGCAGTATTTT,CAWRLGLSTDTQYF
NA,TRBJ2-2,TRBV7-8,many,TGTGCCAGCAGCCCTGTTGGAGCCGGGGAGCTGTTTTTT,CASSPVGAGELFF
TRBD1,TRBJ2-7,TRBV4-2,NA,TGTGCCAGCAGCCTTTCGGACAGGGTGGCTGGGGAGCAGTACTTC,CASSLSDRVAGEQYF
NA,TRBJ2-7,TRBV12-3/TRBV12-4,many,TGTGCCAGCAGTTTAGGAGGGCAATACGAGCAGTACTTC,CASSLGGQYEQYF
TRBD2,TRBJ2-1,TRBV6-4,many,TGTGCCAGCAGTGAACTAGCGGGGAACAATGAGCAGTTCTTC,CASSELAGNNEQFF
NA,TRBJ2-1,TRBV20-1,many,TGCAGTGCTAGATCCCAGAGGGACGGGGTATCGGGAGAGCAGTTCTTC,CSARSQRDGVSGEQFF
NA,TRBJ2-1,TRBV20-1,many,TGCAGTGCGGATGGGGGCAGATCCTATGAGCAGTTCTTC,CSADGGRSYEQFF
NA,TRBJ2-7,TRBV20-1,many,TGCAGTGCTAATGACCCACACCTCGCCACCTACGAGCAGTACTTC,CSANDPHLATYEQYF
NA,TRBJ2-1,TRBV7-6,many,TGTGCCAGCAGCTTAGGTCCTTTTAAGGTAGAGGGTGAGGATGGGCAGTTCTTC,CASSLGPFKVEGEDGQFF
NA,TRBJ2-2,TRBV3-1,many,TGTGCCAGCAGCCAAGACCCCGGGGAGCTGTTTTTT,CASSQDPGELFF
TRBD1,TRBJ2-7,TRBV5-1,many,TGCGCCAGCAGCACCGCCCGGACAGGGATATACGAGCAGTACTTC,CASSTARTGIYEQYF
NA,TRBJ2-7,TRBV11-2,many,TGTGCCAGCAGCTTATTGGGGGGGGCAACCTACGAGCAGTACTTC,CASSLLGGATYEQYF
NA,TRBJ2-1,TRBV2,many,TGTGCCAGCAGTGACGAGTTTTCGGGCGAGCAGTTCTTC,CASSDEFSGEQFF
NA,TRBJ2-7,TRBV6-2/TRBV6-3,many,TGTGCCAGCAGACGGGACCGAGCCTACGAGCAGTACTTC,CASRRDRAYEQYF
NA,TRBJ2-1,TRBV7-2,NA,TGTGCCAGCAGCCCTGCCCGGAAGGGTACGAAATACAATGAGCAGTTCTTC,CASSPARKGTKYNEQFF
NA,TRBJ1-2,TRBV10-3,NA,TGTGCCATCAGTGAGTCGGCAGGGTCCTATGGCTACACCTTC,CAISESAGSYGYTF
NA,TRBJ2-3,TRBV5-4,NA,TGTGCCAGCAGCTTCGGACCGGACACCACAGATACGCAGTATTTT,CASSFGPDTTDTQYF
NA,TRBJ1-1,TRBV20-1,many,TGCAGTGCTAGATTGGGTGGGGGTGCTGAAGCTTTCTTT,CSARLGGGAEAFF
TRBD2,TRBJ2-3,TRBV12-3/TRBV12-4,many,TGTGCCAGCAGTTTAGTGATGACTAGCGGGAGCACAGATACGCAGTATTTT,CASSLVMTSGSTDTQYF
TRBD1,TRBJ2-1,TRBV7-9,few,TGTGCCAGCAGCCCACTGACAGGGGGCGGTGAGCAGTTCTTC,CASSPLTGGGEQFF
TRBD2,TRBJ2-2,TRBV10-3,NA,TGTACCATCAGTTTTCCCCGGACTAGCGGCACGAACACCGGGGAGCTGTTTTTT,CTISFPRTSGTNTGELFF
NA,TRBJ1-2,TRBV20-1,few,TGCAGTGCTAAACCCCCCCGTAGAGTTGGGGATGGCTACACCTTC,CSAKPPRRVGDGYTF
NA,TRBJ1-6,TRBV11-2,many,TGTGCCAGCAGCCCAGGACGGTTCTATCATTCACCCCTCCACTTT,CASSPGRFYHSPLHF
NA,TRBJ1-6,TRBV7-3,many,TGTGCCAGCAGCCGGACGGTCTCTTCACCCCTCCACTTT,CASSRTVSSPLHF
NA,TRBJ1-2,TRBV20-1,few,TGCAGTGCTAGTACCCCACGGGACTATGGCTACACCTTC,CSASTPRDYGYTF
NA,TRBJ2-5,TRBV10-3,many,TGTGCCATCAGTGAGACAAAGGAGAGGGGGACCCAGTACTTC,CAISETKERGTQYF
NA,TRBJ1-5,TRBV12-3/TRBV12-4,many,TGTGCCAGCAGTTTAGGGGCCAGGGCTTATAGCAATCAGCCCCAGCATTTT,CASSLGARAYSNQPQHF
NA,TRBJ1-1,TRBV12-3/TRBV12-4,many,TGTGCCAGCAGTACGTTATATGGGAAGGGCACTGAAGCTTTCTTT,CASSTLYGKGTEAFF
NA,TRBJ2-1,TRBV4-2,NA,TGTGCCAGCAGCCAAGAGGGACTGACCTACAATGAGCAGTTCTTC,CASSQEGLTYNEQFF
NA,TRBJ1-5,TRBV2,many,TGTGCCAGCAGTGACAGAATGCGCAATCAGCCCCAGCATTTT,CASSDRMRNQPQHF
TRBD2,TRBJ2-2,TRBV29-1,many,TGCAGCGTTGGTACTAGCGGTGGAGGGGAGCTGTTTTTT,CSVGTSGGGELFF
NA,TRBJ2-7,TRBV5-6,NA,TGTGCCAGCAGCCCATCGTGGGGACGGTCAGAGCAGTACTTC,CASSPSWGRSEQYF
NA,TRBJ2-5,TRBV5-6,many,TGTGCCAGCAGCACCCTAGAGGGATTTCAAGAGACCCAGTACTTC,CASSTLEGFQETQYF
TRBD2,TRBJ2-7,TRBV28,many,TGTGCCAGCATGGGTTTGACAAGCGGGAGTACGAACGAGCAGTACTTC,CASMGLTSGSTNEQYF
NA,TRBJ2-1,TRBV27,many,TGTGCCAGCAGTTTATCGAGACTCAATGAGCAGTTCTTC,CASSLSRLNEQFF
TRBD1,TRBJ2-7,TRBV6-1,many,TGTGCCAGCAGGGTCCCGGGACAGGGCCAATCCGAGCAGTACTTC,CASRVPGQGQSEQYF
TRBD1,TRBJ2-5,TRBV12-3/TRBV12-4,many,TGTGCCAGCGGCAGGGGACAGGGGAGAGAGACCCAGTACTTC,CASGRGQGRETQYF
NA,TRBJ2-3,TRBV7-2,NA,TGTGCCAGCAGCCCCGAGGGGGTCGGCGCAGATACGCAGTATTTT,CASSPEGVGADTQYF